This entry lists 29 T cell receptor beta chains sequenced from one sample in a study of regulatory T cells in long-lasting Graves disease. For TCR beta, libraries came from iRepertoire HTBI primers and Arm-PCR of CDR3 regions. TCRdb re-called the multiplex PCR reads through MiXCR, storing one row per CDR3 protein. The sample contains 440,000 or so distinct CDR3 sequences, around 17% of which appear only once. The time point denotes: newly diagnosed GD, antithyroid drugs for less than 3 months. RNA isolated from PBMCs was used to make the TCR library. The sample was also linked to a second study, of T cells in Graves' hyperthyroidism and ophthalmopathy.

This sample comprised peripheral blood mononuclear cells (PBMCs), obtained at new diagnosis, from a patient treated with antithyroid drugs. These receptors were taken from a woman aged 25-40 years with Graves disease.

This clonotype came up a few times. This chain connects TRBV6-2 or TRBV6-3 to TRBJ2-3; D unresolved. Per germline, CDR1 MNHEY and CDR2 SVGEGT. The germline V and J ends were trimmed by 7 bases and 7 bases, with 15 bases remaining between them. The CDR3 spans 13 residues. CDR3 sequence reads: CASTLQRSYTQYF. CDR3 DNA sequence: TGTGCCAGCACCCTCCAACGGAGTTATACGCAGTATTTT.

This clonotype showed up many times. This chain joins TRBV7-9 and TRBJ1-1; D might be TRBD1 (6 bases). The germline V and J ends were trimmed by 0 bases and 0 bases, with 23 bases remaining between them. CDR1 and CDR2 (germline): SEHNR, FQNEAQ (reference sequence). The CDR3 is 20 residues long. CDR3: CASSLAEPGGLAVMNTEAFF. Written as DNA, the CDR3 is TGTGCCAGCAGCTTAGCCGAGCCGGGGGGCCTTGCGGTGATGAACACTGAAGCTTTCTTT.

This clonotype was seen repeatedly, ten times or more. J is TRBJ2-4 and V is TRBV6-2 or TRBV6-3; D may correspond to TRBD1 or TRBD2 (5 bases each). CDR3 length: 14 amino acids. Between the trimmed V and J ends, which lost 6 bases and 0 bases, there was a span of 9 bases. The germline gives CDR1 MNHEY, CDR2 SVGEGT. In DNA, the CDR3 is TGTGCCAGCAGGAGGGGTATAGCCAAAAACATTCAGTACTTC. It yields the protein CASRRGIAKNIQYF.

The table lists this clonotype with a few counts. The chain recombines TRBV6-2 or TRBV6-3 with TRBJ2-1; no firm D call. V gave up 5 bases and J gave up 0 bases, with 11 bases separating them. Looked up from germline, CDR1 is MNHEY and CDR2 is SVGEGT. The CDR3 loop spans 15 amino acids. Written as DNA, the CDR3 is TGTGCCAGCAGTAGAAGGATCGACTCCTACAATGAGCAGTTCTTC. As protein: CASSRRIDSYNEQFF.

Details on this clonotype: A much larger clone lies one base from this, so it may be a read error. This chain uses TRBV6-5 with TRBJ2-1, with D perhaps TRBD2 (6 bases). The CDR3 is 15 residues long. Germline loops: CDR1 MNHEY, CDR2 SVGAGI. Trimming removed 0 bases from V and 10 bases from J, with 16 bases in between. CDR3 sequence: CASSYSGLPRYEQFF. The CDR3, as DNA: TGTGCCAGCAGTTACTCTGGACTACCAAGATACGAGCAGTTCTTC.

This clonotype was observed at least ten times. V gene TRBV20-1 combines with J gene TRBJ2-1, with unresolved D. Germline V gives CDR1 DFQATT, CDR2 SNEGSKA (reference sequence). The CDR3 extends over 14 amino acids. V lost 4 bases and J lost 1, with 11 bases in between. CDR3 region: CSAKKFESYNEQFF. The CDR3 DNA is TGCAGTGCTAAAAAATTCGAGTCCTACAATGAGCAGTTCTTC.

Many counts were recorded for this clonotype. The rearrangement uses TRBV7-9 and TRBJ2-1; D unresolved. Trimming removed 1 base from V and 4 bases from J, with 11 bases in between. CDR1 is SEHNR and CDR2 is FQNEAQ in the germline V gene (reference sequence). This CDR3 is built from 15 residues. The CDR3 DNA is TGTGCCAGCAGCTTAGAACGGCTGGGATACAATGAGCAGTTCTTC. It translates to CASSLERLGYNEQFF.

V and J are TRBV7-9 and TRBJ2-5, with D uncertain. V was shortened by 1 base and J by 5 bases, with 8 bases between the two germline ends. CDR3 length: 13 amino acids. Per germline, CDR1 SEHNR and CDR2 FQNEAQ (reference sequence). CDR3 DNA sequence: TGTGCCAGCAGCTTAGGGGATCTGGAGACCCAGTACTTC. Protein product: CASSLGDLETQYF.

This clonotype showed up just once. A read error may explain this, as a much larger clone is one base away. The chain combines TRBV6-1 with TRBJ2-5, with 7 bases that match TRBD1. Germline V gene data show CDR1 as MNHNS and CDR2 as SASEGT. The CDR3 runs 13 residues. J lost 3 bases, V lost 6 bases, and 4 bases had no gene match. CDR3 bases: TGTGCCAGCAGCCGGACAGGAAAAGAGACCCAGTACTTC. Its translation: CASSRTGKETQYF.

V usage is TRBV10-3 and J usage is TRBJ1-1; D is uncertain. V lost 2 bases and J 0 bases, leaving 7 bases between the germline ends. This CDR3 is built from 14 residues. Per the germline V gene, CDR1 is ENHRY and CDR2 is SYGVKD. The CDR3 loop is CAISEHEMNTEAFF. In nucleotides, the CDR3 is TGTGCCATCAGTGAGCACGAGATGAACACTGAAGCTTTCTTT.

The rearrangement uses TRBV6-2 or TRBV6-3 and TRBJ2-7; D unclear. This CDR3 region has 14 residues. Between the trimmed V and J ends, which lost 4 bases and 6 bases, there was a span of 16 bases. Germline CDR1 is MNHEY and CDR2 is SVGEGT. The CDR3 loop reads CASSSLGRHGEQYF. Here the CDR3 DNA reads TGTGCCAGCAGTTCCCTAGGCAGGCACGGCGAGCAGTACTTC.

This clonotype showed up many times. V usage is TRBV6-2 or TRBV6-3 and J usage is TRBJ2-7; the match to TRBD2 covers 14 bases. The CDR3 length is 18 residues. Germline CDR1 reads MNHEY; CDR2 reads SVGEGT. After removal of 5 bases from V and 3 bases from J, the junction contained 12 bases not matched to a gene. The CDR3 DNA reads as TGTGCCAGCAGTGGGACTAGCGGGAGTAAAACCCCATTCTACGAGCAGTACTTC. Protein: CASSGTSGSKTPFYEQYF.

Ten or more counts support this clonotype. The chain joins TRBV7-9 to TRBJ1-1, with D hard to call. CDR3 length: 14 amino acids. V gave up 2 bases and J gave up 6 bases, with 13 bases separating them. CDR1 and CDR2 (germline): SEHNR, FQNEAQ (reference sequence). CDR3 sequence (DNA): TGTGCCAGCAGCTTAAGGGCAAATAGCGCTGAAGCTTTCTTT. Translating it yields CASSLRANSAEAFF.

This clonotype came up many times. The chain couples TRBV3-1 to TRBJ2-7; D gene unclear. Germline V lookup: CDR1 LGHDT, CDR2 YNNKEL (reference sequence). Trimming removed 3 bases from V and 3 bases from J, with 6 bases in between. The CDR3 extends over 12 amino acids. CDR3 in amino acids: CASSHDHYEQYF. The CDR3, as DNA: TGTGCCAGCAGCCATGACCACTACGAGCAGTACTTC.

This chain connects TRBV6-2 or TRBV6-3 to TRBJ2-1; the match to TRBD2 covers 12 bases. The CDR3 is made up of 15 amino acids. V lost 7 bases and J lost 6; bases outside the gene matches: 7. Germline loops: CDR1 MNHEY, CDR2 SVGEGT. Here the CDR3 DNA reads TGTGCCAGCACCGGACTAGCGGGGCCGCTCAATGAGCAGTTCTTC. It specifies CASTGLAGPLNEQFF.

The chain joins TRBV20-1 to TRBJ2-1; D is perhaps TRBD2 (6 bases). In germline, CDR1 is DFQATT, CDR2 SNEGSKA (reference sequence). Trimming took 4 bases from V and 8 from J, leaving 12 bases between them. The CDR3 loop spans 12 amino acids. CDR3 sequence (DNA): TGCAGTGCTACATCGGAGCGGGATGAGCAGTTCTTC. Protein: CSATSERDEQFF.

This clonotype was counted only a few times. The rearrangement uses TRBV10-2 and TRBJ2-1; D remains unclear. The length of the CDR3 is 16 residues. The V end was cut by 3 bases, the J end by 3 bases, with 15 bases between. The germline V gene encodes CDR1 WSHSY and CDR2 SAAADI. CDR3 sequence (DNA): TGCGCCAGCAGTGACTTTTCTGGGCTTAACTACAATGAGCAGTTCTTC. This gives the protein CASSDFSGLNYNEQFF.

This clonotype was seen at least ten times. The V call is TRBV2, the J call TRBJ2-1, with 12 nucleotides matching TRBD2. J lost 7 bases, V lost 8 bases, and 6 bases had no gene match. Germline loops: CDR1 SNHLY, CDR2 FYNNEI. This CDR3 has 14 residues. The CDR3 nucleotides read TGTGCCAGCCGGCTAGCGGGAGGGCCAAATGAGCAGTTCTTC. Its protein is CASRLAGGPNEQFF.

This clonotype was seen repeatedly, ten times or more. This sequence joins TRBV18 and TRBJ2-1, with 9 bases matching TRBD2. CDR1 is KGHSH and CDR2 is LQKENI in the germline V gene. CDR3 length: 15 residues. Trimming removed 6 bases from V and 4 bases from J; junction bases left unmatched: 7. CDR3 in DNA: TGTGCCAGCTCCCGGACTAGCGCCCATTACAATGAGCAGTTCTTC. Translated, it gives CASSRTSAHYNEQFF.

Comment on this clonotype: It is likely a read error: a sequence one base away is far more abundant. In DNA, the CDR3 is TGTGCCAGCGGGGACAGCACCTACGAGCAGTGCTTC. Encoded protein: CASGDSTYEQCF. This rearrangement joins TRBV18 to TRBJ2-7; the match to TRBD1 covers 7 bases. Germline CDR1 KGHSH, CDR2 LQKENI. CDR3 size: 12 residues.

At least ten counts were recorded for this clonotype. The chain uses TRBV12-3 or TRBV12-4 and TRBJ1-1; no reliable D call. The CDR3 is made up of 13 amino acids. Trimming shortened V by 5 bases and J by 7 bases, and 14 bases separated the two germline ends. Written as DNA, the CDR3 is TGTGCCAGCAGTCGTTATACAGATTATGAAGCTTTCTTT. Translating it yields CASSRYTDYEAFF.

This clonotype was recorded at least ten times. The V and J genes are TRBV2 and TRBJ1-5; 9 bases are shared with TRBD1. Germline V gene sequence: CDR1 SNHLY, CDR2 FYNNEI. CDR3 length: 15 residues. V shed 4 bases, J shed 6 bases, and the junction held 7 bases outside the gene matches. The CDR3 loop is CASSGSHRGPQPQHF. The CDR3 coding sequence is TGTGCCAGCAGTGGATCCCACAGGGGGCCTCAGCCCCAGCATTTT.

This clonotype was detected ten times or more. This chain links TRBV5-1 with TRBJ1-1; 7 positions agree with TRBD1. The CDR3 contains 16 residues. The trim removed 0 bases at V and 1 base at J, leaving 6 bases unmatched. The germline gives CDR1 SGHRS, CDR2 YFSETQ. CDR3 amino acids: CASSLVRGLRNTEAFF. CDR3 nucleotides: TGCGCCAGCAGCTTGGTTAGGGGGCTGAGGAACACTGAAGCTTTCTTT.

This clonotype was detected ten times or more. The chain recombines TRBV5-4 with TRBJ2-7; possible D gene TRBD2, 6 bases. This CDR3 has 16 amino acids. Trimming cost V 0 bases and J 3 bases, with 16 bases left between them. CDR1 and CDR2 from the germline V gene are SGHNT and YYREEE (reference sequence). The DNA of the CDR3 is TGTGCCAGCAGCTTGGGTAGTGGGGGGATTGGCTACGAGCAGTACTTC. Translation gives CASSLGSGGIGYEQYF.

The sample holds a few counts of this clonotype. The chain uses TRBV27 and TRBJ2-1; D gene unclear. This CDR3 has 13 residues. Germline loops: CDR1 MNHEY, CDR2 SMNVEV (reference sequence). Trimming stripped 1 base from V and 1 base from J, with 2 bases between. The CDR3 DNA reads as TGTGCCAGCAGTTTATGGTCCTACAATGAGCAGTTCTTC. Protein product: CASSLWSYNEQFF.

As DNA, the CDR3 is TGCGCCAGCAGCCCAAAATGGGCGGGAAAGAGGAATGAGCAGTTCTTC. Its protein product is CASSPKWAGKRNEQFF. The V call is TRBV5-1, the J call TRBJ2-1, with D perhaps TRBD2 (6 bases). With 4 bases removed from V and 7 bases from J, the gap between germline ends came to 21 bases. The CDR3 is 16 residues long. From germline, CDR1 is SGHRS and CDR2 YFSETQ.

Points on this clonotype: A far larger clone is one base from this, pointing to a likely read error. The chain recombines TRBV11-1 with TRBJ2-3; maybe TRBD2 (7 bases). The end of the DNA fits TRBJ2-1 better, so the J call may be wrong. The CDR3 is 13 amino acids. CDR1 and CDR2 from the germline V gene are SGHAT and FQDESV (reference sequence). CDR3 loop: CASSGGTKGGQFF. The CDR3, as DNA: TGTGCCAGCAGCGGCGGGACTAAGGGGGGGCAGTTCTTC.

This clonotype was detected ten times or more. Sequence at one end of the junction differs from germline and may be a read error. The CDR3 spells CASSLAQGGLETQYF. The CDR3 DNA reads as TGTGCTAGCAGCTTAGCGCAGGGGGGCTTGGAGACCCAGTACTTC. The chain joins TRBV7-7 to TRBJ2-5; D is possibly TRBD1 (7 bases). The germline V gene encodes CDR1 SSHAT and CDR2 FNYEAQ (reference sequence). This CDR3 comprises 15 residues.

The V and J genes are TRBV18 and TRBJ1-4; tentative D call: TRBD1 (6 bases). The germline gives CDR1 KGHSH, CDR2 LQKENI. The CDR3 has 14 residues. Deletions cut 6 bases from V and 3 bases from J, with 11 bases between. CDR3: CASSPGVPNEKLFF. The CDR3 region has the DNA TGTGCCAGCTCCCCAGGGGTCCCTAATGAAAAACTGTTTTTT.